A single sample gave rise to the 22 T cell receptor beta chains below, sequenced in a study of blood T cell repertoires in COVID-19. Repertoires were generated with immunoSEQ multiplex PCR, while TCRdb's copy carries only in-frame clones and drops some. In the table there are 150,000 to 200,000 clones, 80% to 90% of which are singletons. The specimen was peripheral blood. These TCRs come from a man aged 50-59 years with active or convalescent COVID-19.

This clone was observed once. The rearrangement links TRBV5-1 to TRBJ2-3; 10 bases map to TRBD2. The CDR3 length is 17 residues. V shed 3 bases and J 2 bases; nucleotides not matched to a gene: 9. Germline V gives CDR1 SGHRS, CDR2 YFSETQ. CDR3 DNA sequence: TGCGCCAGCAGCTCCGGGACTAGCGTTTCCGCCACAGATACGCAGTATTTT. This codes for CASSSGTSVSATDTQYF.

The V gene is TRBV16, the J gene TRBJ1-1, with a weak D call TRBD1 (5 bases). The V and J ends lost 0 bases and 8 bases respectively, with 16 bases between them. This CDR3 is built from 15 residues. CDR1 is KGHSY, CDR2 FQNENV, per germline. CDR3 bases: TGTGCCAGCAGCCAATCTCGGACCCGGCGGGGGGAAGCTTTCTTT. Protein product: CASSQSRTRRGEAFF.

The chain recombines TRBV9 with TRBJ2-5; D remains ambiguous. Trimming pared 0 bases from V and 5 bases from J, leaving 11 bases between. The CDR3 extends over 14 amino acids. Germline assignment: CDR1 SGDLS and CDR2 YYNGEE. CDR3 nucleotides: TGTGCCAGCAGCGTAGCGTTGTCTATGGAGACCCAGTACTTC. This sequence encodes CASSVALSMETQYF.

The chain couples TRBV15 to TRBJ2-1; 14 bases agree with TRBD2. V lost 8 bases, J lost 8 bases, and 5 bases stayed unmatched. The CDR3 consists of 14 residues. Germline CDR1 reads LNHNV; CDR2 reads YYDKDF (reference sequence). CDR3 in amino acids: CATRLAGGLYEQFF. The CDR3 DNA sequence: TGTGCCACCCGACTAGCGGGGGGGCTTTATGAGCAGTTCTTC.

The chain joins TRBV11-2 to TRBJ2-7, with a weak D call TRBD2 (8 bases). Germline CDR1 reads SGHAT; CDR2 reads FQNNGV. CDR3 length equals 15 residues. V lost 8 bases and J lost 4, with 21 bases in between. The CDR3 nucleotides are TGTGCCAGCGACAGAGGGGGCGGGGGGACGTACGAGCAGTACTTC. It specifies CASDRGGGGTYEQYF. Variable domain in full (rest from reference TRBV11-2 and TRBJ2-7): EAGVAQSPRYKIIEKRQSVAFWCNPISGHATLYWYQQILGQGPKLLIQFQNNGVVDDSQLPKDRFSAERLKGVDSTLKIQPAKLEDSAVYLCASDRGGGGTYEQYFGPGTRLTVT.

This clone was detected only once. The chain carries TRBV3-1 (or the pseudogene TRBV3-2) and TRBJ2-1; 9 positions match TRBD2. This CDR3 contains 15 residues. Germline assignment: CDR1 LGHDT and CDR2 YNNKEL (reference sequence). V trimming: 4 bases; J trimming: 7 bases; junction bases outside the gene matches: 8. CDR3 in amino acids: CASSLSGGGANEQFF. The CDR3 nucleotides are TGTGCCAGCAGCCTGTCTGGCGGGGGGGCAAATGAGCAGTTCTTC.

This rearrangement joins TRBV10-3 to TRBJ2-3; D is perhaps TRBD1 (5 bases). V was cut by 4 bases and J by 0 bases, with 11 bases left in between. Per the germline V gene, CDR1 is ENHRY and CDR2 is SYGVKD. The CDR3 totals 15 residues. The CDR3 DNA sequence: TGTGCCATCAGTGGGGTCGCAGGGAGCACAGATACGCAGTATTTT. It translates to CAISGVAGSTDTQYF.

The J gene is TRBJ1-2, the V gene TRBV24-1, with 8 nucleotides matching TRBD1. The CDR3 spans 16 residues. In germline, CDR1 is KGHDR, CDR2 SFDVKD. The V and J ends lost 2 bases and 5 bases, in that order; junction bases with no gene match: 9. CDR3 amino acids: CATSDSDGRTGYGYTF. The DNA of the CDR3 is TGTGCCACCAGTGATTCCGACGGTAGGACAGGGTATGGCTACACCTTC.

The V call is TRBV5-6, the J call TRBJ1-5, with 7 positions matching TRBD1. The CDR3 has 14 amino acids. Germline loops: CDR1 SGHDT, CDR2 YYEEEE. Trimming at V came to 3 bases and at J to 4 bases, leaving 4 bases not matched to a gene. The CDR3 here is CASSWGQLNQPQHF. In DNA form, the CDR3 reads TGTGCCAGCAGCTGGGGACAGCTAAATCAGCCCCAGCATTTT.

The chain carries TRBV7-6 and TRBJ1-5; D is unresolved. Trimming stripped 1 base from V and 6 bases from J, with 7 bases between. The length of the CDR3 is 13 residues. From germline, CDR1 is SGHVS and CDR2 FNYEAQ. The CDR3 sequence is CASSLGSSQPQHF. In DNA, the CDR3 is TGTGCCAGCAGCTTAGGGTCTAGTCAGCCCCAGCATTTT.

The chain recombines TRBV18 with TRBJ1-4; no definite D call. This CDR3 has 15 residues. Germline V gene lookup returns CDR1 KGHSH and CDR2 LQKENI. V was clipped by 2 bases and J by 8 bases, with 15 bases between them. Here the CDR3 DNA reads TGTGCCAGCTCACCAACGACGGGGTTAGAAGAAAAACTGTTTTTT. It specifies CASSPTTGLEEKLFF.

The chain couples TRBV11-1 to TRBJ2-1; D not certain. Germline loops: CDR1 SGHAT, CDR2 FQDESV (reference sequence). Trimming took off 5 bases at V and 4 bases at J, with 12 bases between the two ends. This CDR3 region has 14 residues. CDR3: CASSPTDFYNEQFF. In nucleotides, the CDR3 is TGTGCCAGCAGCCCCACCGACTTTTACAATGAGCAGTTCTTC.

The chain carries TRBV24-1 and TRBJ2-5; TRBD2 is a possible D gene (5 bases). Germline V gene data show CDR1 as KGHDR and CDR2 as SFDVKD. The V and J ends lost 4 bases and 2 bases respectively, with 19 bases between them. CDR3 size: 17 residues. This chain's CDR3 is CATSDSRGPGAQETQYF. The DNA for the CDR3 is TGTGCCACCAGTGACTCACGAGGGCCGGGTGCACAAGAGACCCAGTACTTC.

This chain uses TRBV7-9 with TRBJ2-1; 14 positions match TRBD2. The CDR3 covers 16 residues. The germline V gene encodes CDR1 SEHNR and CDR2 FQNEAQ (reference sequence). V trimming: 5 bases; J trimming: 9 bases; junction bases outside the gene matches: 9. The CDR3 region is CASSPRLAGGHSEQFF. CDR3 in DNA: TGTGCCAGCAGCCCTCGACTAGCGGGGGGGCATAGTGAGCAGTTCTTC.

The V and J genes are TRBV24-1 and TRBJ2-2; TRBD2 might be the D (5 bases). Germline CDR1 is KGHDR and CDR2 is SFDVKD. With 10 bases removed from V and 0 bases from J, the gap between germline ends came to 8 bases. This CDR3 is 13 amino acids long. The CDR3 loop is CATSGANTGELFF. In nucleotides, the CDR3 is TGTGCCACAAGCGGAGCGAACACCGGGGAGCTGTTTTTT.

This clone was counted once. CDR3: CASSLATGLSQPQHF. The CDR3 DNA reads as TGTGCCAGCAGCTTAGCGACAGGGTTAAGTCAGCCCCAGCATTTT. This chain uses TRBV7-6 with TRBJ1-5; TRBD1 matches 7 bases. Unmatched junction bases numbered 5, after V lost 0 bases and J lost 6 bases. This CDR3 is 15 amino acids long. Germline-derived CDR1 and CDR2 are SGHVS and FNYEAQ.

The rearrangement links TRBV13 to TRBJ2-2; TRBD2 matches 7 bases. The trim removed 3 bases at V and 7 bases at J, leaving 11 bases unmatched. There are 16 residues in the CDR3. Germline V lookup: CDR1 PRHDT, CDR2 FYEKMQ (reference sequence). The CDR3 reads CASSFWRGRSGGELFF. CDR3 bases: TGTGCCAGCAGCTTTTGGCGCGGGAGATCGGGCGGGGAGCTGTTTTTT.

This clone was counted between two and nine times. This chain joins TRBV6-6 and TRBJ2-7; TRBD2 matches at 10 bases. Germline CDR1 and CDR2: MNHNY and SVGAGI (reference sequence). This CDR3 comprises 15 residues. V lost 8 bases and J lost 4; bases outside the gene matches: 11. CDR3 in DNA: TGTGCCAGCCGGAAGGAGACTAGCGGGTATTACGAGCAGTACTTC. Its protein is CASRKETSGYYEQYF.

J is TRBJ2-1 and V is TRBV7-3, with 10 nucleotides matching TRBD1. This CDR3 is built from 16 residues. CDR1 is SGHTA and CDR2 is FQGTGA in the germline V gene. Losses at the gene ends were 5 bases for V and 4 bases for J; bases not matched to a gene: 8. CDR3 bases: TGTGCCAGCAGCCCCAGGCCGGGACAGGGGTACAATGAGCAGTTCTTC. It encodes CASSPRPGQGYNEQFF.

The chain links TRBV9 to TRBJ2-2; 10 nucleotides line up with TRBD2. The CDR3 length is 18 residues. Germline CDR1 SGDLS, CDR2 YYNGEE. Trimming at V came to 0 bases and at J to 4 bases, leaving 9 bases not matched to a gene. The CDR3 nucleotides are TGTGCCAGCAGCGTAGAGTTAGCGGGAGGCCCTCTCACCGGGGAGCTGTTTTTT. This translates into CASSVELAGGPLTGELFF.

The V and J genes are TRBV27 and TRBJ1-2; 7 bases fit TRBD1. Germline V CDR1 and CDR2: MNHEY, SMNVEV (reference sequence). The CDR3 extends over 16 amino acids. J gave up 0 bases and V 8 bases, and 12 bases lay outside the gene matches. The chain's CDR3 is CASSKEGALSNYGYTF. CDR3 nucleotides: TGTGCCAGCTCTAAAGAGGGGGCCCTCTCTAACTATGGCTACACCTTC.

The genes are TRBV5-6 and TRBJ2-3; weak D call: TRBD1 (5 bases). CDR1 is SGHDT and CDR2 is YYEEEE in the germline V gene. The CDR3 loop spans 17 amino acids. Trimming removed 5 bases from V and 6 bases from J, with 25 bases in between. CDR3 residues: CASRRLSGAGIMDTQYF. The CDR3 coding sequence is TGTGCCAGCAGACGATTGTCTGGGGCAGGGATAATGGATACGCAGTATTTT.